This TCR beta chain was sequenced during a study of cytotoxic CD8 clonotypes in ibrutinib-treated CLL (dated by TCRdb to the early 2020s). About the full investigation: The cohort was composed of some twelve relapsed/refractory and roughly 16 treatment-naive patients; IGHV unmutated status was identified in 17 patients. Partial responses were observed in roughly 24 patients and complete responses in 2; after a median follow-up of 68 months, remission was maintained in approximately 14 patients and progression was observed in some twelve. The response samples were drawn at a median of approximately twelve months into treatment, with a range of roughly 6 to 36 months. Samples averaged approximately 250,000 productive templates and approximately 100,000 productive rearrangements. Of the approximately 90 participants in the trial, approximately 25 had longitudinal samples available. Cryopreserved peripheral blood mononuclear cells were obtained before treatment, at response, and at either sustained remission or disease progression.

Study-wide conclusions, independent of this receptor: Sustained-remission and progressing patients did not have matched sampling times, and lymph node repertoires were not examined. An increase in clonality was observed at ibrutinib response, with clonality remaining stable during sustained remission and falling back toward baseline at progression. Public clonotypes were found to be uncommon and were observed to contract or remain stable during treatment; the increase in clonality was shown to reflect expansion of private clonotypes at ibrutinib response. Baseline clonality exceeded that of age-matched healthy donors and correlated strongly with circulating CD8+ T-cell counts.

Each clonotype received, on average, about 10x coverage in deep resolution sequencing performed on a MiSeq, where the target depth lay between 1 in 1 million and 1 in 200,000 T cells. The immunoSEQ hsTCRB Kit was used to generate the TCR beta libraries. On the authors' methods: Data were analyzed with ImmunoSEQ Data Assistant and ImmunoSEQ Analyzer, with V, D and J genes assigned per IMGT definitions. Clonality, with values ranging from 0 to 1, was calculated as one minus the normalized Shannon entropy of productive rearrangement frequencies. Only overrepresented clonotypes making up at least 0.05% of the repertoire of each patient were included in the public clonotype analysis. About a dozen repertoires from age-matched healthy donors, obtained from immuneACCESS, served as clonality controls. This is the immuneACCESS table as TCRdb keeps it, with only in-frame sequences that have V and J called. A part of the clones is gone; compared with another copy, unresolved V genes explain less than half, and the rest is unexplained. That table supplies the V and J calls and clone size; D and trimming were determined from the DNA. The sample data list about 29,000 clones, and approximately 62% of these were observed just once. The ten largest clonotypes hold 11% to 15% of the sample.

V was cut back by 2 bases and J by 4 bases, leaving a gap of 6 bases between them. The CDR3 numbers 13 residues from cysteine through phenylalanine. CDR3 DNA is the only sequence kept; it has 39 bases, read in frame from the first base. CDR1 SGHTA and CDR2 FQGTGA are derived from the germline V gene. For TCR beta library preparation, around 2 micrograms of genomic DNA were isolated from cryopreserved PBMCs. Longitudinal blood samples from CLL patients on ibrutinib monotherapy were analyzed using high-throughput TCR beta sequencing. The patients took part in an open-label, single-center phase 2 trial of ibrutinib monotherapy. As concerns this clone: Which antigen it targets is not known. Base qualities are not recorded, but no much larger clone differs from it by a single base.

The clonotype comes from a human donor with chronic lymphocytic leukemia. This sequence uses TRBV7-3 and TRBJ1-3, with an unclear D gene assignment. The source was PBMCs, collected before ibrutinib treatment. The CDR3 corresponds to CASSLSLGNTIYF. The DNA sequence is TGTGCCAGCAGCTTATCCCTCGGAAACACCATATATTTT.